These 32 T cell receptor beta chains share one sample of origin, sequenced in a study of human T cells and chemical hapten exposure. Documented time point: patch test 3, about 24 weeks after DPC sensitization. The treatment: therapeutic diphenylcyclopropenone sensitization with weekly scalp DPC. TCRdb reanalysed the RACE reads using MiXCR and keeps one entry per CDR3 protein. The repertoire holds fewer than 100,000 distinct CDR3 sequences, with roughly 10% as singletons. The starting material was whole blood, obtained in connection with sensitization to the hapten diphenylcyclopropenone (DPC). These TCRs come from a woman aged 25 to 45 with alopecia areata. Some clones in this sample may be carry-over from other donors' samples.

A few counts support this clonotype. The chain uses TRBV24-1 and TRBJ2-3, with 9 bases matching TRBD2. The CDR3 is 16 residues long. After removal of 3 bases from V and 4 bases from J, the junction contained 7 bases not matched to a gene. CDR1 and CDR2 (germline): KGHDR, SFDVKD. The CDR3 DNA reads TGTGCCACCAGTGATCCTGTAGCGGGAGAGGCAGATACGCAGTATTTT. Translated: CATSDPVAGEADTQYF.

This chain uses TRBV9 with TRBJ2-1; the match to TRBD1 covers 9 bases. This CDR3 has 16 amino acids. The junction had 5 bases not matched to a gene; V was cut back by 0 bases and J by 4 bases. Germline CDR1 SGDLS, CDR2 YYNGEE. The CDR3: CASSVEGQGPYNEQFF. CDR3 DNA sequence: TGTGCCAGCAGCGTAGAAGGACAGGGGCCGTACAATGAGCAGTTCTTC.

This clonotype occurred many times. The chain carries TRBV7-6 and TRBJ2-7; 9 bases are a match to TRBD2. Per germline, CDR1 SGHVS and CDR2 FNYEAQ. Trimming at V came to 4 bases and at J to 3 bases, leaving 4 bases not matched to a gene. The length of the CDR3 is 14 residues. The CDR3 DNA sequence: TGTGCCAGCAGCTCGACTAGCGGTAGCTACGAGCAGTACTTC. Its translation is CASSSTSGSYEQYF.

The rearrangement links TRBV15 to TRBJ2-3; tentative D call: TRBD1 (6 bases). Trimming left V 1 base short and J 0 bases short, with 20 bases between. Germline V gene data show CDR1 as LNHNV and CDR2 as YYDKDF (reference sequence). The CDR3 totals 19 residues. The CDR3 region is CATSRAPRTGYGSTDTQYF. The CDR3 region has the DNA TGTGCCACCAGCAGAGCCCCTAGAACAGGGTATGGTAGCACAGATACGCAGTATTTT.

This clonotype was observed many times. The chain combines TRBV6-5 with TRBJ2-4; TRBD2 is a possible D gene (6 bases). The V end lost 6 bases, the J end lost 3 bases, and 12 bases lay between the germline ends. The germline V gene encodes CDR1 MNHEY and CDR2 SVGAGI. The CDR3 is made up of 14 amino acids. Here the CDR3 reads CASRAGTRKNIQYF. The CDR3 DNA sequence: TGTGCCAGCAGGGCCGGGACTCGCAAAAACATTCAGTACTTC.

This clonotype was detected many times. The chain employs TRBV11-2 and TRBJ2-1; TRBD2 aligns across 16 bases. The V segment lost 5 bases and the J segment 7 bases; nucleotides outside the gene matches: 5. The CDR3 extends over 16 amino acids. The germline CDR1 and CDR2 sequences are SGHAT and FQNNGV. CDR3 nucleotides: TGTGCCAGCAGCCGTGGGACTAGCGGGGGGGAAAATGAGCAGTTCTTC. It yields the protein CASSRGTSGGENEQFF.

This clonotype was seen a few times. The CDR3 sequence is CASSERSEGYGYTF. The CDR3 coding sequence is TGCGCCAGCAGTGAGAGGAGCGAGGGCTATGGCTACACCTTC. The chain has TRBV10-2 and TRBJ1-2, with D unresolved. The CDR3 is made up of 14 amino acids. V was clipped by 2 bases and J by 4 bases, with 11 bases between them. Per germline, CDR1 WSHSY and CDR2 SAAADI.

This clonotype occurred a few times. V is TRBV20-1 and J is TRBJ1-1; tentatively, D is TRBD1 (5 bases). The CDR3 is made up of 13 amino acids. Trimming pared 3 bases from V and 8 bases from J, leaving 16 bases between. Germline assignment: CDR1 DFQATT and CDR2 SNEGSKA (reference sequence). The CDR3 DNA follows: TGCAGTGCTAGTTATCGCAGGGATGGGGAAGCTTTCTTT. It translates to CSASYRRDGEAFF.

The sample holds a few counts of this clonotype. This rearrangement joins TRBV5-1 to TRBJ2-1, with D uncertain. This CDR3 comprises 17 residues. Germline V gene sequence: CDR1 SGHRS, CDR2 YFSETQ. The ends were cut back, 4 bases at V and 0 bases at J, with 17 bases in the middle. This chain's CDR3 is CASSRTPELSSYNEQFF. Written as DNA, the CDR3 is TGCGCCAGCAGCCGAACCCCCGAATTGAGCTCCTACAATGAGCAGTTCTTC.

In its sample, this clonotype was seen many times. The V call is TRBV28, the J call TRBJ2-3; a possible D gene is TRBD2 (6 bases). Trimming shortened V by 3 bases and J by 4 bases, and 17 bases separated the two germline ends. Germline V gene lookup returns CDR1 MDHEN and CDR2 SYDVKM. The CDR3 consists of 16 residues. The CDR3 is CASSLAMRLGADTQYF. The CDR3 DNA reads TGTGCCAGCAGTTTGGCTATGAGACTAGGAGCAGATACGCAGTATTTT.

The chain has TRBV4-3 and TRBJ2-1; unclear D gene. Germline V gives CDR1 LGHNA, CDR2 YSLEER. V lost 0 bases to trimming and J lost 4 bases, with 4 bases between them. This CDR3 contains 13 residues. The DNA of the CDR3 is TGCGCCAGCAGCCAAGAGTGGTACAATGAGCAGTTCTTC. Translation gives CASSQEWYNEQFF.

A few counts support this clonotype. The rearrangement uses TRBV24-1 and TRBJ2-3, with D hard to call. CDR3 length: 11 residues. Deletions cut 7 bases from V and 6 bases from J, with 7 bases between. Per germline, CDR1 KGHDR and CDR2 SFDVKD. CDR3 bases: TGTGCCACCAGCGGGTCGGATACGCAGTATTTT. Its translation is CATSGSDTQYF.

The rearrangement links TRBV20-1 to TRBJ1-1, with D possibly TRBD1 on 5 matching bases. Germline CDR1 and CDR2: DFQATT and SNEGSKA (reference sequence). The CDR3 length is 14 residues. Written as DNA, the CDR3 is TGCATAGTAGGGAAGGGCAGGGCCGACACTGAAGCTTTCTTT. Protein product: CIVGKGRADTEAFF.

This clonotype was seen repeatedly, ten times or more. This rearrangement joins TRBV20-1 to TRBJ2-7; the D gene could be TRBD1 or TRBD2 (5 bases each). The CDR3 is 11 amino acids. The ends were cut back, 8 bases at V and 6 bases at J, with 14 bases in the middle. Per the germline V gene, CDR1 is DFQATT and CDR2 is SNEGSKA (reference sequence). CDR3 region: CSPYRDAEQYF. The CDR3 DNA follows: TGCAGTCCCTACCGGGACGCCGAGCAGTACTTC.

The chain has TRBV10-3 and TRBJ1-4, with 9 bases lining up with TRBD1. The CDR3 totals 14 residues. Losses at the gene ends were 6 bases for V and 8 bases for J; bases not matched to a gene: 7. The germline V gene encodes CDR1 ENHRY and CDR2 SYGVKD. The CDR3 reads CAISGTGKKEKLFF. The CDR3 coding sequence is TGTGCCATCAGCGGGACAGGGAAAAAAGAAAAACTGTTTTTT.

This clonotype was seen only a few times. This chain links TRBV5-1 with TRBJ2-1, with 9 bases identical to TRBD1. Germline V gives CDR1 SGHRS, CDR2 YFSETQ. The trim removed 7 bases at V and 9 bases at J, leaving 8 bases unmatched. The CDR3 has 13 amino acids. The CDR3 DNA follows: TGCGCCAGCTCCTCCGGGACAGGGTCTGAGCAGTTCTTC. Its protein product is CASSSGTGSEQFF.

The table lists this clonotype with a few counts. The rearrangement joins TRBV20-1 to TRBJ2-7, with D hard to call. V gave up 3 bases and J gave up 5 bases, with 5 bases separating them. Germline CDR1 is DFQATT and CDR2 is SNEGSKA (reference sequence). The CDR3 has 10 amino acids. The CDR3 coding sequence is TGCAGTGCTAGTCCGAACGAGCAGTACTTC. Encoded protein: CSASPNEQYF.

In its sample, this clonotype was seen many times. The chain uses TRBV20-1 and TRBJ2-7, with a possible D match to TRBD1 (8 bases). The CDR3 sequence is 13 residues long. Germline CDR1 and CDR2: DFQATT and SNEGSKA (reference sequence). Trimming took 4 bases from V and 1 from J, leaving 11 bases between them. CDR3 residues: CSANRGGSYEQYF. DNA of the CDR3: TGCAGTGCTAACAGGGGGGGATCCTACGAGCAGTACTTC.

This clonotype occurred many times. This chain links TRBV29-1 with TRBJ2-2; 10 positions agree with TRBD2. Germline CDR1 is SQVTM and CDR2 is ANQGSEA. J was trimmed by 3 bases and V by 7 bases; bases with no gene match: 5. The CDR3 is 14 amino acids. The CDR3 bases are TGCAGCGCTGGGACTAGCGCCGACACCGGGGAGCTGTTTTTT. It specifies CSAGTSADTGELFF.

This clonotype was counted many times. The chain uses TRBV28 and TRBJ1-4; 7 nucleotides align to TRBD1. Losses at the gene ends were 6 bases for V and 3 bases for J; bases not matched to a gene: 4. CDR3 length: 14 residues. Germline V gene data show CDR1 as MDHEN and CDR2 as SYDVKM. CDR3 coding DNA: TGTGCCAGCAGCCTGGGACAGTCTAATGAAAAACTGTTTTTT. This encodes CASSLGQSNEKLFF.

This clonotype was picked up one time. The rearrangement uses TRBV29-1 and TRBJ1-1; D is uncertain. There are 12 residues in the CDR3. Germline V CDR1 and CDR2: SQVTM, ANQGSEA. The ends were cut back, 5 bases at V and 3 bases at J, with 10 bases in the middle. The CDR3, as DNA: TGCAGCGTTCGACCCGCGGACACTGAAGCTTTCTTT. This codes for CSVRPADTEAFF.

The chain couples TRBV7-9 to TRBJ1-1; D might be TRBD1 (6 bases). CDR3 length equals 14 residues. Germline CDR1 and CDR2: SEHNR and FQNEAQ (reference sequence). Trimming left V 2 bases short and J 7 bases short, with 14 bases between. The CDR3 DNA sequence: TGTGCCAGCAGCTTACAGGGGTTGAGGGGTGAAGCTTTCTTT. Translated, it gives CASSLQGLRGEAFF.

This clonotype has a count of ten or more. The CDR3 reads CASSQEDTTGGQPQHF. The CDR3 DNA reads TGTGCCAGCAGCCAAGAAGATACCACGGGAGGTCAGCCCCAGCATTTT. The chain employs TRBV4-2 and TRBJ1-5, with D hard to call. Germline V lookup: CDR1 LGHNA, CDR2 YNFKEQ. The CDR3 totals 16 residues. V lost 0 bases to trimming and J lost 6 bases, with 15 bases between them.

Many counts were recorded for this clonotype. The rearrangement uses TRBV28 and TRBJ2-5, with a tentative D call TRBD1 (5 bases). Germline values: CDR1 MDHEN, CDR2 SYDVKM. V dropped 1 base and J dropped 5 bases, with 11 bases sitting between them. This CDR3 is built from 14 residues. The CDR3 DNA sequence: TGTGCCAGCAGTTTATACGGTGGGGCCGAGACCCAGTACTTC. Its translation is CASSLYGGAETQYF. The full variable domain, completed using reference TRBV28 and TRBJ2-5, is DVKVTQSSRYLVKRTGEKVFLECVQDMDHENMFWYRQDPGLGLRLIYFSYDVKMKEKGDIPEGYSVSREKKERFSLILESASTNQTSMYLCASSLYGGAETQYFGPGTRLLVL.

This clonotype showed up many times. This chain joins TRBV12-3 or TRBV12-4 and TRBJ1-4; perhaps TRBD1 as D (6 bases). V gave up 5 bases and J gave up 8 bases, with 6 bases separating them. This CDR3 comprises 11 residues. CDR3 nucleotide sequence: TGTGCCAGCAGTACAGGGGAAAAACTGTTTTTT. Translating it yields CASSTGEKLFF.

This clonotype was seen many times. This chain joins TRBV4-2 and TRBJ2-5, with 9 positions matching TRBD2. The CDR3 is 16 residues long. Unmatched junction bases numbered 8, after V lost 4 bases and J lost 2 bases. Germline V gives CDR1 LGHNA, CDR2 YNFKEQ. The CDR3 DNA follows: TGTGCCAGCAGCCCTCAGCGGGGGGCATATCAAGAGACCCAGTACTTC. This gives the protein CASSPQRGAYQETQYF.

In its sample, this clonotype was seen a few times. The gene calls are TRBV3-1 and TRBJ1-5; the D gene is possibly TRBD1 (6 bases). The CDR3 has 14 amino acids. Germline loops: CDR1 LGHDT, CDR2 YNNKEL (reference sequence). Trimming cost V 3 bases and J 0 bases, with 6 bases left between them. Written as DNA, the CDR3 is TGTGCCAGCAGCCAGGACAGTAGCAATCAGCCCCAGCATTTT. It translates to CASSQDSSNQPQHF.

This clonotype was counted only a few times. The chain couples TRBV6-1 to TRBJ2-3; D is unclear. The V gene lost 11 bases and the J gene lost 3 bases, with 18 bases spanning the gap. Germline V gene sequence: CDR1 MNHNS, CDR2 SASEGT. The CDR3 has 14 amino acids. In nucleotides, the CDR3 is TGTGCCGCCACGCGAGATTACCGTACAGATACGCAGTATTTT. Encoded protein: CAATRDYRTDTQYF.

This clonotype occurred many times. The chain joins TRBV7-2 to TRBJ1-1; D unclear. Between the trimmed V and J ends, which lost 1 base and 3 bases, there was a span of 12 bases. Germline-derived CDR1 and CDR2 are SGHTA and FQGNSA. CDR3 length: 15 residues. The CDR3 loop is CASSLGGAGDTEAFF. The CDR3 nucleotides read TGTGCCAGCAGCTTAGGAGGTGCGGGAGACACTGAAGCTTTCTTT.

This clonotype was observed at least ten times. This chain connects TRBV7-6 to TRBJ2-1, with D possibly matching TRBD2 (6 bases). Germline V gives CDR1 SGHVS, CDR2 FNYEAQ. Trimming removed 2 bases from V and 5 bases from J, with 13 bases in between. The CDR3 has 15 amino acids. Written as DNA, the CDR3 is TGTGCCAGCAGCTTAAGGTCTAGCGTCCACAATGAGCAGTTCTTC. Translation gives CASSLRSSVHNEQFF. The full variable domain, completed using reference TRBV7-6 and TRBJ2-1, is GAGVSQSPRYKVTKRGQDVALRCDPISGHVSLYWYRQALGQGPEFLTYFNYEAQQDKSGLPNDRFSAERPEGSISTLTIQRTEQRDSAMYRCASSLRSSVHNEQFFGPGTRLTVL.

This clonotype was seen ten or more times. The chain employs TRBV6-5 and TRBJ2-3; D is uncertain. Trimming pared 7 bases from V and 2 bases from J, leaving 13 bases between. Germline-derived CDR1 and CDR2 are MNHEY and SVGAGI. There are 14 residues in the CDR3. The CDR3 sequence: CASTVTGFTDTQYF. The CDR3 nucleotides read TGTGCCAGCACCGTTACTGGTTTCACAGATACGCAGTATTTT.

This clonotype was recorded a few times. As DNA, the CDR3 is TGCAGTGCTAGAGGTCTAGGGCGGGGCAGCACAGATACGCAGTATTTT. Translating it yields CSARGLGRGSTDTQYF. The J gene is TRBJ2-3, the V gene TRBV20-1; possible D gene TRBD2, 6 bases. The CDR3 has 16 amino acids. CDR1 and CDR2 (germline): DFQATT, SNEGSKA (reference sequence). Trimming took off 1 base at V and 0 bases at J, with 14 bases between the two ends.